This is a list of T cell receptor beta chains from one sample in a study of read filtering for tumor transcriptome and immune sequencing. MiXCR, applied by TCRdb to the reads, yields one record per CDR3 protein. The data contain 14,000 to 15,000 distinct CDR3 sequences, about a fifth of them singletons. Sequenced: a population of CD138-negative cells sorted from bone marrow. These receptors all stem from a donor aged 40 or older with multiple myeloma. Both conserved end residues are part of each CDR3. D genes are given only for firm matches. Clone size, where shown, is once, few, many, or a class for clones that have expanded.

clone size	V gene	J gene	D gene	CDR3 protein	CDR3 DNA
few	TRBV5-1	TRBJ2-1	NA	CASSPRNPGMNNEQFF	TGCGCCAGCAGTCCCCGTAACCCAGGAATGAACAATGAGCAGTTCTTC
few	TRBV27	TRBJ2-7	NA	CASSFGLLYYEQYF	TGTGCCAGCAGTTTCGGTCTACTCTACTACGAGCAGTACTTC
many	TRBV5-1	TRBJ2-5	NA	CASSLRQDQETQYF	TGCGCCAGCAGCTTGAGACAGGATCAAGAGACCCAGTACTTC
many	TRBV20-1	TRBJ1-1	NA	CSARRPGEAFF	TGCAGTGCTAGACGGCCGGGAGAAGCTTTCTTT
NA	TRBV10-1	TRBJ2-2	TRBD2	CASRAGGPTGELFF	TGCGCCAGCCGGGCGGGAGGGCCCACCGGGGAGCTGTTTTTT
NA	TRBV29-1	TRBJ2-5	TRBD1	CSADRGETQYF	TGCAGCGCAGACAGGGGGGAGACCCAGTACTTC
NA	TRBV20-1	TRBJ2-2	NA	CSARDPGKRAGELFF	TGCAGTGCTAGAGATCCAGGGAAGAGGGCCGGGGAGCTGTTTTTT
NA	TRBV19	TRBJ1-1	NA	CASSKSGNTEAFF	TGTGCCAGTAGTAAGTCAGGGAACACTGAAGCTTTCTTT
NA	TRBV11-2	TRBJ1-1	NA	CASSPGTGSTEAFF	TGTGCCAGCAGCCCCGGGACGGGAAGCACTGAAGCTTTCTTT
NA	TRBV12-3/TRBV12-4	TRBJ1-4	NA	CASSLLGGFPDKLFF	TGTGCCAGCAGCCTATTAGGGGGATTCCCCGATAAACTGTTTTTT
NA	TRBV12-3/TRBV12-4	TRBJ2-7	NA	CASSRDYEQYF	TGTGCCAGCAGCCGAGACTACGAGCAGTACTTC
many	TRBV7-8	TRBJ2-1	NA	CASSPRFTYNEQFF	TGTGCCAGCAGCCCGCGTTTCACCTACAATGAGCAGTTCTTC
many	TRBV5-1	TRBJ1-1	NA	CASSPEGRGRTETFF	TGCGCCAGCAGCCCGGAAGGTCGGGGGCGAACTGAAACTTTCTTT
NA	TRBV11-2	TRBJ2-1	NA	CASAGPLAINSALSSYNEQFF	TGTGCCAGCGCAGGGCCTCTCGCAATTAATTCGGCGCTAAGCTCCTACAATGAGCAGTTCTTC
many	TRBV20-1	TRBJ2-1	NA	CSATQGLSSYNEQFF	TGCAGTGCCACCCAGGGCCTGAGCTCCTACAATGAGCAGTTCTTC
few	TRBV7-2	TRBJ2-5	NA	CASSERGSVKTQYF	TGTGCCAGCAGCGAACGGGGGAGTGTTAAGACCCAGTACTTC
few	TRBV5-4	TRBJ2-7	TRBD2	CASSSQAGGIYEQYF	TGTGCCAGCAGCTCACAAGCGGGAGGTATCTACGAGCAGTACTTC
NA	TRBV6-2/TRBV6-3	TRBJ2-7	NA	CASTPVLRNEQYF	TGTGCCAGCACTCCGGTTTTGCGGAACGAGCAGTACTTC
many	TRBV20-1	TRBJ1-1	NA	CSAAIGVGTEAFF	TGCAGTGCTGCTATCGGTGTAGGAACTGAAGCTTTCTTT
NA	TRBV3-1	TRBJ2-5	TRBD2	CASSQDREGETQYF	TGTGCCAGCAGCCAAGACCGGGAGGGAGAGACCCAGTACTTC
NA	TRBV20-1	TRBJ2-7	TRBD2	CSARVPSGGPNYEQYF	TGCAGTGCTAGGGTCCCTAGCGGGGGTCCTAACTACGAGCAGTACTTC
many	TRBV12-3/TRBV12-4	TRBJ2-5	TRBD1	CASIRDRYDQETQYF	TGTGCCAGCATTCGGGACAGATACGACCAAGAGACCCAGTACTTC
many	TRBV30	TRBJ2-3	TRBD1	CAWSVGQGADTQYF	TGTGCCTGGAGTGTGGGACAGGGGGCAGATACGCAGTATTTT
NA	TRBV5-1	TRBJ2-3	NA	CASSTGGPGTDTQYF	TGCGCCAGCAGCACCGGGGGGCCGGGCACAGATACGCAGTATTTT
NA	TRBV7-8	TRBJ2-2	TRBD2	CASSSILAGTGELFF	TGTGCCAGCAGCTCAATACTAGCGGGCACCGGGGAGCTGTTTTTT
NA	TRBV3-1	TRBJ1-1	NA	CASSKVGDTEAFF	TGTGCCAGCAGCAAGGTGGGGGACACTGAAGCTTTCTTT
few	TRBV20-1	TRBJ2-7	TRBD2	CSARGTSGGSSYEQYF	TGCAGTGCTAGGGGAACTAGCGGGGGGTCCTCCTACGAGCAGTACTTC
many	TRBV6-6	TRBJ1-1	NA	CASSYARNTEAFF	TGTGCCAGCAGTTACGCCAGGAACACTGAAGCTTTCTTT
NA	TRBV2	TRBJ2-3	TRBD2	CASSALRGYGDTQYF	TGTGCCAGCAGTGCTTTGCGGGGGTATGGAGATACGCAGTATTTT
many	TRBV7-2	TRBJ2-7	TRBD2	CASSYSGGGAGEQYF	TGTGCCAGCAGCTACTCTGGCGGGGGGGCGGGAGAGCAGTACTTC
many	TRBV14	TRBJ2-7	TRBD1	CASSQSWTGAYEQYF	TGTGCCAGCAGCCAAAGTTGGACAGGGGCTTACGAGCAGTACTTC
many	TRBV2	TRBJ2-3	NA	CASRERDVTDTQYF	TGTGCCAGCAGGGAGCGTGATGTCACAGATACGCAGTATTTT
NA	TRBV28	TRBJ2-1	TRBD1	CASSRGGTGAFNEQFF	TGTGCCAGCAGCCGCGGTGGGACAGGGGCCTTTAACGAGCAGTTCTTC
many	TRBV11-3	TRBJ2-5	TRBD2	CASSPWGGRSQETQYF	TGTGCCAGCAGCCCTTGGGGCGGGAGAAGCCAAGAGACCCAGTACTTC
NA	TRBV13	TRBJ2-7	NA	CASSRGQLEQYF	TGTGCCAGCAGCCGAGGTCAGCTCGAGCAGTACTTC
NA	TRBV12-5	TRBJ1-1	TRBD1	CASGLKGARDEAFF	TGTGCTAGTGGTTTGAAGGGGGCGAGGGATGAAGCTTTCTTT
many	TRBV10-3	TRBJ2-1	TRBD2	CAISDGSSGTYNEQFF	TGTGCCATCAGTGATGGGAGTAGCGGGACGTACAATGAGCAGTTCTTC
NA	TRBV5-1	TRBJ2-3	TRBD1	CASSPGQGEADTRYF	TGCGCCAGCAGCCCTGGACAGGGCGAGGCAGATACGCGGTATTTT
few	TRBV7-2	TRBJ2-7	TRBD2	CASSPRRTSGPYEQYF	TGTGCCAGCAGCCCCCGTAGGACTAGCGGACCCTACGAGCAGTACTTC
many	TRBV6-2/TRBV6-3	TRBJ2-1	NA	CASSTYRDLLFF	TGTGCCAGCAGTACGTACCGGGACTTACTGTTCTTC
many	TRBV21-1	TRBJ2-5	NA	CASIDRGETQYF	TGTGCCAGCATCGACAGGGGAGAGACCCAGTACTTC
NA	TRBV6-2/TRBV6-3	TRBJ2-3	TRBD2	CASSFGLAGVHTQYF	TGTGCCAGCAGTTTCGGACTAGCGGGAGTGCATACGCAGTATTTT
NA	TRBV4-1	TRBJ1-1	NA	CASSPRRADRTEAFF	TGCGCCAGCAGCCCCCGTAGGGCCGACCGAACTGAAGCTTTCTTT
once	TRBV4-1	TRBJ2-3	NA	CASSRLGLPTDTQYF	TGCGCCAGCAGCCGTCTTGGACTTCCCACAGATACGCAGTATTTT
many	TRBV10-3	TRBJ2-2	NA	CAISDSQGTGELFF	TGTGCCATCAGTGACTCACAGGGAACCGGGGAGCTGTTTTTT
many	TRBV5-5	TRBJ2-1	NA	CASSFRTTAPEIF	TGTGCCAGCAGCTTTAGGACGACAGCCCCAGAGATCTTC
many	TRBV6-5	TRBJ2-1	TRBD2	CASNSAGGLREQFF	TGTGCCAGCAATTCGGCGGGGGGGCTAAGGGAGCAGTTCTTC
NA	TRBV11-1	TRBJ2-1	NA	CASRKGLENEQFF	TGCGCCAGCAGAAAAGGTTTGGAGAATGAGCAGTTCTTC
many	TRBV5-1	TRBJ1-1	TRBD1	CASSFNRQGFEAFF	TGCGCCAGCAGCTTCAATCGACAGGGATTTGAAGCTTTCTTT
many	TRBV2	TRBJ2-1	NA	CASSVTGSYNEQFF	TGTGCCAGCAGTGTTACAGGGTCCTACAATGAGCAGTTCTTC
many	TRBV11-2	TRBJ2-7	TRBD2	CASSFSLAAYEQYF	TGTGCCAGCAGCTTTAGCCTAGCGGCCTACGAGCAGTACTTC
NA	TRBV19	TRBJ1-4	NA	CAGTVRTAATEKLFF	TGTGCCGGTACTGTCCGGACCGCGGCGACTGAAAAACTATTTTTT
few	TRBV12-3/TRBV12-4	TRBJ2-3	NA	CASSPRDTQYF	TGTGCCAGCAGTCCGAGAGATACGCAGTATTTT
NA	TRBV19	TRBJ2-3	NA	CASTVSSTDTQYF	TGTGCCAGTACGGTGTCTAGCACAGATACGCAGTATTTT